This paragraph reports one T cell receptor (beta chain). The antigen is not known. These data originate in a study of metastatic and nonmetastatic thyroid tumors. Study in general: It was across blood and tumor or nodule tissue from malignant and benign thyroid patients that repertoires were compared. Study-level findings and limits: It was reported that TCR beta diversity was significantly higher in malignant thyroid tumors than benign nodules, in blood and tumor.

Original processing methods: Building a distant-metastasis classifier for papillary thyroid cancer drew on CDR3 differences across clinicopathological groups. With MiXCR, TCRdb reprocessed the PCR reads. In this record, the V and J calls reflect TCRdb's handling and not the investigators' own analysis. The top ten clones hold about a fifth of a sample with approximately 35,000 clones, around 16% of them seen once. No treatment had been given to any patient before thyroid surgery. The length of the CDR3 is 13 residues. Germline V lookup: CDR1 SGHTA, CDR2 FQGNSA. V gave up 5 bases and J gave up 5 bases, with 11 bases separating them.

This sequence originates from a male donor with papillary thyroid cancer or a benign thyroid nodule (not recorded which). Some clones in this sample may be carry-over from other donors' samples. Sequenced sample: blood. J is TRBJ2-3 and V is TRBV7-2; D gene uncertain. The CDR3: CASSRPEEDTQYF. DNA of the CDR3: TGTGCCAGCAGCCGACCCGAGGAAGATACGCAGTATTTT.